These 8 T cell receptor beta chains share one sample of origin, sequenced in a study of cytomegalovirus exposure and HLA in healthy donors. The PCR made use of 60 Vbeta and 13 Jbeta primers. Clones were sequenced by immunoSEQ multiplex PCR, and TCRdb holds only the in-frame ones, with some missing. This table holds nearly 110,000 clones, 82% found once. The sample comprised PBMCs. The receptor set was obtained from a man aged 25 to 40 in good health and CMV-seropositive.

This chain links TRBV5-6 with TRBJ1-4, with TRBD1 identical over 8 bases. Germline values: CDR1 SGHDT, CDR2 YYEEEE. CDR3 length: 14 amino acids. J gave up 4 bases and V 4 bases, and 3 bases lay outside the gene matches. In DNA form, the CDR3 reads TGTGCCAGCAGCGAGGGACAGGTTAATGAAAAACTGTTTTTT. This encodes CASSEGQVNEKLFF. The complete variable domain, with remaining parts taken from reference TRBV5-6 and TRBJ1-4, reads DAGVTQSPTHLIKTRGQQVTLRCSPKSGHDTVSWYQQALGQGPQFIFQYYEEEERQRGNFPDRFSGHQFPNYSSELNVNALLLGDSALYLCASSEGQVNEKLFFGSGTQLSVL.

This clone was recorded only once. This chain connects TRBV25-1 to TRBJ1-2; D ambiguous. The CDR3 covers 14 residues. V dropped 1 base and J dropped 3 bases, with 9 bases sitting between them. CDR1 MGHDK and CDR2 SYGVNS come from the germline V gene. The CDR3 nucleotides read TGTGCCAGCAGTGAATTTCAAGAGTACTATGGCTACACCTTC. Its protein product is CASSEFQEYYGYTF.

The V and J genes are TRBV20-1 and TRBJ2-7, with no clear D. Germline CDR1 reads DFQATT; CDR2 reads SNEGSKA (reference sequence). The CDR3 sequence is 11 residues long. Trimming removed 3 bases from V and 4 bases from J, with 7 bases in between. CDR3 region: CSARSQYEQYF. The CDR3 DNA is TGCAGTGCTAGGTCCCAGTACGAGCAGTACTTC.

The J gene is TRBJ1-1, the V gene TRBV6-1; TRBD1 matches 8 bases. CDR1 MNHNS and CDR2 SASEGT come from the germline V gene. The CDR3 is made up of 14 amino acids. V trimming: 5 bases; J trimming: 1 base; junction bases outside the gene matches: 3. CDR3 in DNA: TGTGCCAGCAGTACGACAGGGGAGAACACTGAAGCTTTCTTT. This encodes CASSTTGENTEAFF.

The chain is built from TRBV7-6 and TRBJ2-7; 8 bases agree with TRBD1. Germline values: CDR1 SGHVS, CDR2 FNYEAQ. This CDR3 is built from 16 residues. With 0 bases clipped from V and 3 bases from J, the junction kept 7 bases outside the gene matches. The CDR3 DNA is TGTGCCAGCAGCTTAGCGCTAGGACAGGGTCGCTACGAGCAGTACTTC. It specifies CASSLALGQGRYEQYF.

Only a few counts were recorded for this clone. The chain recombines TRBV9 with TRBJ2-7; a possible D gene is TRBD2 (5 bases). The CDR3 is 11 amino acids. V lost 7 bases to trimming and J lost 0 bases, with 5 bases between them. CDR1 is SGDLS and CDR2 is YYNGEE in the germline V gene. CDR3 amino acids: CASGSSYEQYF. CDR3 DNA sequence: TGTGCCAGCGGGAGCTCCTACGAGCAGTACTTC.

This chain connects TRBV6-5 to TRBJ1-2; no clear D. V shed 10 bases and J shed 2 bases, with 11 bases lying between them. From germline, CDR1 is MNHEY and CDR2 SVGAGI. This CDR3 is 12 amino acids long. The CDR3 DNA reads TGTGCCACTAGGCGGGCCAACTATGGCTACACCTTC. Translation gives CATRRANYGYTF.

This rearrangement joins TRBV10-1 to TRBJ1-2; 10 nucleotides agree with TRBD1. CDR3 size: 14 residues. Germline CDR1 and CDR2: WNHNN and SYGVQD (reference sequence). Trimming removed 2 bases from V and 13 bases from J; junction bases left unmatched: 10. CDR3 in amino acids: CASSEGTGETGRTF. Here the CDR3 DNA reads TGCGCCAGCAGTGAGGGGACAGGGGAAACGGGACGCACCTTC.